This T cell receptor beta chain emerged from a study of beta chain features in type 1 diabetes. Study summary: There were some 98 million sorted cells examined across all samples. Regarding the study as a whole: The study found that naive, central memory and Treg TCRB repertoires appeared more similar in patients than in healthy donors. In type 1 diabetes patients, VDJ junctions had fewer insertions; deletions at these junctions were more frequent. Shorter TCRB CDR3s, moderately but significantly so, marked every one of the four CD4+ subsets in Type 1 diabetes patients.

Expressed TCRB transcripts were sequenced, since all the RNA that had been isolated was reverse transcribed. The protocol was immunoSEQ multiplex PCR, while the TCRdb copy is restricted to in-frame clones and leaves out a portion. The repertoire holds about 190,000 clones, with 7.8% as singletons. The CDR3 has 14 amino acids. V was pared by 0 bases and J by 10 bases, with 10 bases between. CDR1 SGHVS and CDR2 FQNEAQ come from the germline V gene. On this clone itself: Its antigen is not identified.

This sequence was found in a woman aged 40 to 49 with type 1 diabetes. Sequenced sample: central memory CD4+ T cells from blood. The J gene is TRBJ1-6, the V gene TRBV7-8; D remains unclear. The CDR3, as DNA: TGTGCCAGCAGCTTAGCGGGAGAGGGATCACCCCTCCACTTT. Translation gives CASSLAGEGSPLHF.